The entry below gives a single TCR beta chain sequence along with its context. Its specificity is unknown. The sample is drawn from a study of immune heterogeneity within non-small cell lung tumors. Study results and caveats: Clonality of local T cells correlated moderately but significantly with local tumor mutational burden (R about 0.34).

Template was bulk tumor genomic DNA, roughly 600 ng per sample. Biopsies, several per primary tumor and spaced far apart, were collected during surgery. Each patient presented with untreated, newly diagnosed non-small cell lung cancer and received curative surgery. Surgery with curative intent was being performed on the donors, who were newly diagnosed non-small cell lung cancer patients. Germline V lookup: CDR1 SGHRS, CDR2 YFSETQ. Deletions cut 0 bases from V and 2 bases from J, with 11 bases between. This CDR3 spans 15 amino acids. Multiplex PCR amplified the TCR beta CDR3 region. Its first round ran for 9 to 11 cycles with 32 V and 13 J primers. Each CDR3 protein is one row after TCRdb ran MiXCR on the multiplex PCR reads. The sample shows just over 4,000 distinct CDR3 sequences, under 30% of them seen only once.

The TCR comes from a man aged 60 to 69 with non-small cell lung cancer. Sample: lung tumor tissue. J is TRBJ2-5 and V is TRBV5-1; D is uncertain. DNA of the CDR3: TGCGCCAGCAGCTTGGGCGCAGGCTCTCAAGAGACCCAGTACTTC. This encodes CASSLGAGSQETQYF.